These T cell receptor beta chains were read from a single sample in a study of blood T cell repertoires in COVID-19. The protocol was immunoSEQ multiplex PCR, while the TCRdb copy is restricted to in-frame clones and leaves out a portion. The sample contains a few hundred thousand clones, 80% to 90% of which appear only once. Sample: PBMCs or T cells enriched from blood (not recorded which). The receptor source for this set is a woman between 18 and 29 years old who had recovered from COVID-19. Both conserved end residues are trimmed from each CDR3. Fields, in order: V gene, D gene, CDR3 protein. D genes are given only for firm matches.

>TRBV28|-
ASGWGGSDQPQH
>TRBV12-3/TRBV12-4|TRBD1
ASSTGGGTEAF
>TRBV5-4|TRBD1
ASSFVVGQGNNQPQH
>TRBV10-3|-
AISELRVLSGELF
>TRBV19|-
ATHQGARAGELF
>TRBV7-2|TRBD1
ASSLGTGGFYGYT
>TRBV7-2|-
ASRSRRGTYEQY
>TRBV5-1|TRBD1
ASSPGTVPNTEAF
>TRBV5-8|TRBD1
ASSFSGQGYEKLF
>TRBV18|TRBD1
ASSPGQGARNTEAF
>TRBV5-1|-
ASSPGSQEKLF
>TRBV2|TRBD1
ASSVRRDSDGYT
>TRBV6-5|-
ASREGLNNQPQH
>TRBV11-3|-
ASSLEGGMGDTQY
>TRBV7-2|-
ASSLEAGNEQF
>TRBV11-1|TRBD2
ASSLEAGAYEQY
>TRBV5-1|-
ASSLDMVADYT
>TRBV5-6|-
ASSSDYGTDTQY
>TRBV15|TRBD1
ATSRGDRNYGYT
>TRBV5-1|-
ASSLDGSSYEQY
>TRBV7-9|-
ASSLSNYGYT
>TRBV3-1/TRBV3-2|TRBD1
ASSQGTGRNEQF
>TRBV10-2|-
ASTTGGNTEAF
>TRBV4-1|TRBD2
ASGWTSGGSTEQF
>TRBV18|TRBD2
ASSPLPWTGQPGLATKETQY
>TRBV9|TRBD1
ASSATGVNTEAF
>TRBV9|-
ASSVARRGYGTQY
>TRBV11-2|-
ASSLISEQF
>TRBV5-1|TRBD1
ASSFGQGTTGELF
>TRBV5-1|TRBD1
ASSPKQGAEGYT
>TRBV30|TRBD2
AWRGVAGDHQETQY
>TRBV19|TRBD1
ASSIRGGATEAF
>TRBV5-6|TRBD1
ASSLWDRATGELF
>TRBV2|-
ASSRGSDLYGYT
>TRBV5-8|-
ASSPGGVQPQH
>TRBV6-5|TRBD1
ASSLGTAGNTIY
>TRBV5-1|-
ASSSLPGSTNEKLF
>TRBV2|TRBD1
ASRFTGGLATNEKLF